Below, 2 T cell receptor beta chains from the same sample are listed, as sequenced in a study of CD8 T cells in ankylosing spondylitis. In TCRdb, the 5' RACE reads were re-called with MiXCR into one record per CDR3 protein. Found here are roughly 280,000 distinct CDR3 sequences, approximately 20% of them singletons; the top ten hold less than 9.5%. Material for sequencing was blood, either unsorted or a sorted T cell fraction (not recorded which). These receptor sequences come from a male donor with ankylosing spondylitis or in good health (not recorded which).

This chain links TRBV4-2 with TRBJ2-3; 12 bases fit TRBD1. This CDR3 contains 18 residues. The J segment lost 1 base and the V segment lost 0 bases, leaving 5 bases of the junction unmatched. Germline values: CDR1 LGHNA, CDR2 YNFKEQ. The DNA for the CDR3 is TGTGCCAGCAGCCAAGAGGGGACAGGGGGCGATGGCACAGATACGCAGTATTTT. It specifies CASSQEGTGGDGTDTQYF.

This clonotype was detected only a few times. V is TRBV6-5 and J is TRBJ2-3; perhaps TRBD2 as D (5 bases). CDR3 length: 16 amino acids. From germline, CDR1 is MNHEY and CDR2 SVGAGI. V was shortened by 0 bases and J by 3 bases, with 13 bases between the two germline ends. DNA for the CDR3: TGTGCCAGCAGTTACTCGAGTCGGGGTTCGACAGATACGCAGTATTTT. Translating it yields CASSYSSRGSTDTQYF.